The subject of this entry is one T cell receptor (beta chain). Its antigen is not known. TCRdb's copy holds only in-frame clones and misses some; the assay was immunoSEQ multiplex PCR. The sample consists of some 82,000 clones, 80% to 90% of them appearing once. This sample was included in a study of graft-versus-host responses after intestinal transplantation. CDR3 length: 14 amino acids. Looked up from germline, CDR1 is MDHEN and CDR2 is SYDVKM. Trimming removed 1 base from V and 4 bases from J, with 10 bases in between. The TCR comes from a human donor who was the organ donor for an intestinal transplant. The genes are TRBV28 and TRBJ2-5; possibly TRBD1 or TRBD2 for D (5 bases each). Sequencing used unstimulated CD8+ T cells sorted from spleen or lymph node cells, obtained before transplant. DNA for the CDR3: TGTGCCAGCAGTTTATTATCTGGGGGAGAGACCCAGTACTTC. Amino acid sequence: CASSLLSGGETQYF.